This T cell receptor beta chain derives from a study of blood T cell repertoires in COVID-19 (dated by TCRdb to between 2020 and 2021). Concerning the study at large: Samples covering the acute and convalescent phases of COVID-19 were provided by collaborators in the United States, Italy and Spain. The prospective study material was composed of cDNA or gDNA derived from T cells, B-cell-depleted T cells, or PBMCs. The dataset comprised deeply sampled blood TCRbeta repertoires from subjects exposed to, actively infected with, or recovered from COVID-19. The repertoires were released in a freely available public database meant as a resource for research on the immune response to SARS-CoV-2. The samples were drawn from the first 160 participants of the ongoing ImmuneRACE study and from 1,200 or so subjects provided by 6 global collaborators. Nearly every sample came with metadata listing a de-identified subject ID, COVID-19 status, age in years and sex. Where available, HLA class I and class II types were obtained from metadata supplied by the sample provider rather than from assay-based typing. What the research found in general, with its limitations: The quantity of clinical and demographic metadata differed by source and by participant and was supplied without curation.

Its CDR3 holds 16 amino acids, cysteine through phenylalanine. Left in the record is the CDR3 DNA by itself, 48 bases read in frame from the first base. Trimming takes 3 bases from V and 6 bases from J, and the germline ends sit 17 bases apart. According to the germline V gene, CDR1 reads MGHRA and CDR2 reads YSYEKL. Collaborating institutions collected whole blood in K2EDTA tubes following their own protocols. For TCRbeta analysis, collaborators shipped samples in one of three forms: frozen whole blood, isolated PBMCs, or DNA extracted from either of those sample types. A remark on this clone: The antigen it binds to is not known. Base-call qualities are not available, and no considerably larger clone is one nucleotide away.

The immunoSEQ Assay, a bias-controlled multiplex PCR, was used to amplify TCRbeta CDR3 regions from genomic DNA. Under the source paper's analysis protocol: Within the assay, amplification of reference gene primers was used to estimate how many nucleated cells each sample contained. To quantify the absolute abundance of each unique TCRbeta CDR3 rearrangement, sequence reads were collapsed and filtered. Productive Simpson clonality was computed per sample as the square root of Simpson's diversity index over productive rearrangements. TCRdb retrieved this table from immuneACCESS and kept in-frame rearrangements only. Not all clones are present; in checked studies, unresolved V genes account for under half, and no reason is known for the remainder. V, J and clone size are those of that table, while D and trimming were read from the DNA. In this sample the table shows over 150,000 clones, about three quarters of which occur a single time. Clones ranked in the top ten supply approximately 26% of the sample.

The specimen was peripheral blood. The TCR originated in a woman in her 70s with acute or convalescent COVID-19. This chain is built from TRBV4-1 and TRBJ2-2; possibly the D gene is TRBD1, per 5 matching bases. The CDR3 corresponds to CASSHVGQGIPGELFF. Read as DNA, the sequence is TGCGCCAGCAGCCACGTTGGGCAGGGTATCCCCGGGGAGCTGTTTTTT.